The 18 T cell receptor beta chains below were found in one sample sequenced in a study of CD8 T cells in ankylosing spondylitis. TCRdb passed the 5' RACE reads through MiXCR, listing each CDR3 protein once. The sample contains some 150,000 distinct CDR3 sequences, 44% of which appear only once. Sequencing input: synovial fluid, either unsorted or a sorted T cell fraction (not recorded which). All receptors come from a male donor with ankylosing spondylitis.

The J gene is TRBJ2-2, the V gene TRBV6-6; possible D gene TRBD1, 5 bases. Germline CDR1 MNHNY, CDR2 SVGAGI (reference sequence). The CDR3 covers 12 residues. Deletions cut 10 bases from V and 7 bases from J, with 13 bases between. CDR3 amino acids: CATRQGLGELFF. The CDR3 coding sequence is TGTGCCACCCGGCAGGGCCTCGGGGAGCTGTTTTTT.

The chain combines TRBV11-2 with TRBJ2-7; tentatively, D is TRBD1 (6 bases). Germline V gives CDR1 SGHAT, CDR2 FQNNGV. The V end was cut by 1 base, the J end by 2 bases, with 21 bases between. The CDR3 loop spans 18 amino acids. The CDR3 region has the DNA TGTGCCAGCAGCTTAGTATCGGCACCCTCTCAGGGGCCCTACGAGCAGTACTTC. It is translated as CASSLVSAPSQGPYEQYF.

This chain uses TRBV10-3 with TRBJ2-1; 7 bases are shared with TRBD2. The ends lost 7 bases at V and 3 bases at J; junction bases unmatched: 3. The CDR3 contains 13 residues. In germline, CDR1 is ENHRY, CDR2 SYGVKD. This CDR3 reads CAIKAGDYNEQFF. The DNA for the CDR3 is TGTGCCATCAAGGCGGGGGACTACAATGAGCAGTTCTTC.

This clonotype was seen a few times. The rearrangement uses TRBV5-6 and TRBJ1-1; 9 bases fit TRBD1. The length of the CDR3 is 15 residues. The J segment lost 5 bases and the V segment lost 6 bases, leaving 11 bases of the junction unmatched. In germline, CDR1 is SGHDT, CDR2 YYEEEE. CDR3 loop: CASTNRGTGWTEAFF. The CDR3 region has the DNA TGTGCCAGCACCAATCGTGGGACAGGGTGGACTGAAGCTTTCTTT. The variable domain in full, completed from reference TRBV5-6 and TRBJ1-1, reads DAGVTQSPTHLIKTRGQQVTLRCSPKSGHDTVSWYQQALGQGPQFIFQYYEEEERQRGNFPDRFSGHQFPNYSSELNVNALLLGDSALYLCASTNRGTGWTEAFFGQGTRLTVV.

The chain joins TRBV7-9 to TRBJ2-3; 13 nucleotides agree with TRBD2. The CDR3 loop spans 17 amino acids. V shed 5 bases and J 2 bases; nucleotides not matched to a gene: 7. The germline V gene has CDR1 SEHNR and CDR2 FQNEAQ (reference sequence). CDR3: CASSAGLAGQDTDTQYF. CDR3 coding DNA: TGTGCCAGCAGCGCGGGACTAGCGGGGCAAGACACAGATACGCAGTATTTT.

This clonotype has ten or more counts. The V call is TRBV12-3 or TRBV12-4, the J call TRBJ2-1, with unresolved D. The germline V and J ends were trimmed by 6 bases and 2 bases, with 8 bases remaining between them. This CDR3 is 13 amino acids long. The CDR3 DNA follows: TGTGCCAGCAGCCTCACCCCCTACAATGAGCAGTTCTTC. It codes for CASSLTPYNEQFF.

The chain recombines TRBV18 with TRBJ2-5; TRBD2 matches 10 bases. Trimming took 4 bases from V and 5 from J; bases not matched to a gene: 13. This CDR3 contains 17 residues. CDR1 is KGHSH and CDR2 is LQKENI in the germline V gene. CDR3 bases: TGTGCCAGCTCACTATTCTGGACTAGCGGTAGGGCGGAGACCCAGTACTTC. Its protein product is CASSLFWTSGRAETQYF.

This chain connects TRBV7-9 to TRBJ2-1, with 14 bases matching TRBD2. The CDR3 covers 16 residues. Germline lookup yields CDR1 SEHNR and CDR2 FQNEAQ (reference sequence). The trim removed 1 base at V and 9 bases at J, leaving 5 bases unmatched. This chain's CDR3 is CASSLVGLAGEGEQFF. The CDR3 nucleotides are TGTGCCAGCAGCTTAGTGGGACTAGCGGGAGAGGGTGAGCAGTTCTTC.

The chain recombines TRBV7-6 with TRBJ2-7; D perhaps matches TRBD1 (5 bases). Trimming removed 1 base at V and 0 bases at J, with 16 bases between. The CDR3 totals 17 residues. Germline CDR1 is SGHVS and CDR2 is FNYEAQ. Here the CDR3 reads CASSLDPARVNSYEQYF. The CDR3 DNA follows: TGTGCCAGCAGCTTAGATCCCGCCAGGGTAAACTCCTACGAGCAGTACTTC. The variable domain in full, completed from reference TRBV7-6 and TRBJ2-7, reads GAGVSQSPRYKVTKRGQDVALRCDPISGHVSLYWYRQALGQGPEFLTYFNYEAQQDKSGLPNDRFSAERPEGSISTLTIQRTEQRDSAMYRCASSLDPARVNSYEQYFGPGTRLTVT.

This clonotype was picked up a small number of times. The chain carries TRBV28 and TRBJ2-1; 9 positions agree with TRBD1. Trimming took 1 base from V and 7 from J; bases not matched to a gene: 5. There are 15 residues in the CDR3. The germline gives CDR1 MDHEN, CDR2 SYDVKM. CDR3 sequence (DNA): TGTGCCAGCAGTTTATTACAGGGGGCAAGGAATGAGCAGTTCTTC. Translation: CASSLLQGARNEQFF.

V usage is TRBV27 and J usage is TRBJ2-7; D gene ambiguous. Germline V lookup: CDR1 MNHEY, CDR2 SMNVEV (reference sequence). There are 13 residues in the CDR3. The V and J ends lost 4 bases and 1 base respectively, with 8 bases between them. The CDR3 DNA sequence: TGTGCCAGCAGTTCGCTGGGGTCCTACGAGCAGTACTTC. Protein product: CASSSLGSYEQYF.

This clonotype came up a few times. CDR3 sequence reads: CSASAGAISGANVLTF. The CDR3 DNA sequence: TGCAGTGCTAGTGCGGGAGCCATCTCTGGGGCCAACGTCCTGACTTTC. This chain links TRBV20-1 with TRBJ2-6, with TRBD2 identical over 7 bases. The CDR3 has 16 amino acids. Germline V gene lookup returns CDR1 DFQATT and CDR2 SNEGSKA (reference sequence). The V gene end was trimmed by 3 bases and the J gene end by 0 bases; junction bases not matched to a gene: 5.

The rearrangement links TRBV7-9 to TRBJ1-2; D is possibly TRBD1 (5 bases). Between the trimmed V and J ends, which lost 0 bases and 6 bases, there was a span of 17 bases. CDR1 and CDR2 from the germline V gene are SEHNR and FQNEAQ (reference sequence). CDR3 size: 16 residues. CDR3 DNA: TGTGCCAGCAGCTTAGCCCAAGGGGCCAGGAGGGATGGCTACACCTTC. Encoded protein: CASSLAQGARRDGYTF.

This chain uses TRBV4-1 with TRBJ1-3, with 7 bases aligning to TRBD1. V lost 4 bases to trimming and J lost 4 bases; unmatched junction nucleotides: 10. Germline CDR1 and CDR2: MGHRA and YSYEKL. CDR3 length: 16 amino acids. The CDR3 DNA follows: TGCGCCAGCAGCCGGATGAGACAGGGACCGGGAAACACCATATATTTT. It specifies CASSRMRQGPGNTIYF.

This clonotype appeared a few times. V and J are TRBV29-1 and TRBJ2-1; TRBD2 matches 9 bases. This CDR3 is built from 14 residues. J lost 0 bases, V lost 4 bases, and 1 base had no gene match. The germline V gene encodes CDR1 SQVTM and CDR2 ANQGSEA. CDR3 bases: TGCAGCGTTGTTAGCGGGAGCTCCTACAATGAGCAGTTCTTC. Its translation: CSVVSGSSYNEQFF.

Only a few counts were recorded for this clonotype. The CDR3 loop is CSLSGQGRADTQYF. In DNA, the CDR3 is TGCAGCTTAAGCGGACAGGGGAGGGCAGATACGCAGTATTTT. The genes are TRBV29-1 and TRBJ2-3; TRBD1 aligns across 9 bases. Germline V lookup: CDR1 SQVTM, CDR2 ANQGSEA. This CDR3 has 14 residues. V shed 8 bases and J 4 bases; nucleotides not matched to a gene: 10.

This chain connects TRBV29-1 to TRBJ2-7; a weak D match, TRBD2 (6 bases). Trimming removed 4 bases at V and 2 bases at J, with 12 bases between. Looked up from germline, CDR1 is SQVTM and CDR2 is ANQGSEA. The CDR3 consists of 13 residues. CDR3 sequence: CSVVGRSAYEQYF. DNA for the CDR3: TGCAGCGTTGTTGGGAGGTCCGCCTACGAGCAGTACTTC.

In this sample, this clonotype turned up a few times. This chain links TRBV29-1 with TRBJ2-1; D possibly corresponds to TRBD2 (5 bases). V was clipped by 0 bases and J by 9 bases, with 15 bases between them. The length of the CDR3 is 14 residues. Germline CDR1 reads SQVTM; CDR2 reads ANQGSEA. The CDR3 sequence: CSVEEQLRVGEQFF. Here the CDR3 DNA reads TGCAGCGTTGAAGAACAACTGAGGGTGGGTGAGCAGTTCTTC.